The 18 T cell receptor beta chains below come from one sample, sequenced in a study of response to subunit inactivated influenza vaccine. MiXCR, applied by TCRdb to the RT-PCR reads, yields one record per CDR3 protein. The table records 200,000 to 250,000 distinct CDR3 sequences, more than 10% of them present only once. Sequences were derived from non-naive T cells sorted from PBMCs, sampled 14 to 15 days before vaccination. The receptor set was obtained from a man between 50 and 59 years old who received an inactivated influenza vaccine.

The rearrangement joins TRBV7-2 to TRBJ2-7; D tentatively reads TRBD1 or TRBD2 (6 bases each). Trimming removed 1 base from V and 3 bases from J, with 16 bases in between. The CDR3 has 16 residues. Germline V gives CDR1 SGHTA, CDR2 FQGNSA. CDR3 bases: TGTGCCAGCAGCTTAGTCGGGGGCGGATCCCACTACGAGCAGTACTTC. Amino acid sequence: CASSLVGGGSHYEQYF.

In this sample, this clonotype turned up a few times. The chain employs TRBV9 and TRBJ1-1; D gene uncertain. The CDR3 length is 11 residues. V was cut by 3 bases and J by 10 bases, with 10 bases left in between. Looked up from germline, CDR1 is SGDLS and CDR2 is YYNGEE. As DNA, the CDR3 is TGTGCCAGCAGCGGCCCCCTAGGAGCTTTCTTT. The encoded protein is CASSGPLGAFF.

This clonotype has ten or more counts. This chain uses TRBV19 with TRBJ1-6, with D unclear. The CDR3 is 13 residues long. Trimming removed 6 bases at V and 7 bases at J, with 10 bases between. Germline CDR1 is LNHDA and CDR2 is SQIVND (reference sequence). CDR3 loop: CASSRTGNSPLHF. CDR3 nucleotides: TGTGCCAGTAGCCGGACGGGGAATTCACCCCTCCACTTT.

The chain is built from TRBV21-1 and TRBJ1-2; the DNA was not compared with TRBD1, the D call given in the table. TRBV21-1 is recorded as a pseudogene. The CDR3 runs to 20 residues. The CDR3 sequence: CASSRIPAHSTGTANYGYTF. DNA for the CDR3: TGTGCCAGCAGCAGGATCCCGGCGCATTCTACCGGTACTGCTAACTATGGCTACACCTTC.

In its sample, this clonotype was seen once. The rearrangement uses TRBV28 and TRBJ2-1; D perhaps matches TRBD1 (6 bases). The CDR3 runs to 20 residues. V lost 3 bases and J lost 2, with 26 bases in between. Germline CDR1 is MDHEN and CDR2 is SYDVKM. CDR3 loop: CASSFGMTGRGRGTYNEQFF. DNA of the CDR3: TGTGCCAGCAGTTTCGGGATGACAGGCAGGGGCAGGGGCACCTACAATGAGCAGTTCTTC.

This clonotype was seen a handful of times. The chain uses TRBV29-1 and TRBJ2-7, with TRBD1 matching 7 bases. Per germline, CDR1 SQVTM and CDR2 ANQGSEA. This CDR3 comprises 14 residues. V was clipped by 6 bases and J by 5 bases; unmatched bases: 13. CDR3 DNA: TGCAGCGTCGCCGCGACAGGGACGAAGGACGAGCAGTACTTC. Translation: CSVAATGTKDEQYF.

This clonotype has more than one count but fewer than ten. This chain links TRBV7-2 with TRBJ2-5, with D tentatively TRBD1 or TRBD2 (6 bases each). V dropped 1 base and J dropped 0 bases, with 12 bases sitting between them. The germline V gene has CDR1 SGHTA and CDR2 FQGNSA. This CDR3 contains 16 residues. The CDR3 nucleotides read TGTGCCAGCAGCTTAGGCGGGACAAGGTACCAAGAGACCCAGTACTTC. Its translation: CASSLGGTRYQETQYF.

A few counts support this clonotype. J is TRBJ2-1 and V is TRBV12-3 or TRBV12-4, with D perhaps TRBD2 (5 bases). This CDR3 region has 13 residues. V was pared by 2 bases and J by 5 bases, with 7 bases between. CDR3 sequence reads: CASSLQEDNEQFF. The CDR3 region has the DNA TGTGCCAGCAGTTTACAGGAGGACAATGAGCAGTTCTTC.

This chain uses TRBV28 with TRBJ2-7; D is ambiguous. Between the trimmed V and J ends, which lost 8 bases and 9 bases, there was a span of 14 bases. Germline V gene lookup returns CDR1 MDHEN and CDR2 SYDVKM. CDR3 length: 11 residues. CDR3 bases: TGTGCCAGCTCGGTACAGCTTTCGCAGTACTTC. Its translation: CASSVQLSQYF. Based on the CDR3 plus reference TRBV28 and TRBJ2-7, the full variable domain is DVKVTQSSRYLVKRTGEKVFLECVQDMDHENMFWYRQDPGLGLRLIYFSYDVKMKEKGDIPEGYSVSREKKERFSLILESASTNQTSMYLCASSVQLSQYFGPGTRLTVT.

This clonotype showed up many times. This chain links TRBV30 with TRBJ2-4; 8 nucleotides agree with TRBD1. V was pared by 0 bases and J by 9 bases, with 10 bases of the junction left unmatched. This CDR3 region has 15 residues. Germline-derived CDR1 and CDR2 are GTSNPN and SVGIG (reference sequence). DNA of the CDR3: TGTGCCTGGAGTGTATCCCTCCGACAGGGGACCATTCAGTACTTC. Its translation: CAWSVSLRQGTIQYF.

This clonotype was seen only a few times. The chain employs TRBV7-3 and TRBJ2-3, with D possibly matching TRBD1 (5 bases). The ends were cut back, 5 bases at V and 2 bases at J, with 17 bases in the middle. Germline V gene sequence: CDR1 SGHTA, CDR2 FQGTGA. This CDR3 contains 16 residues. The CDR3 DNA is TGTGCCAGCAGCCCTACCGTGGGGCTAAACACAGATACGCAGTATTTT. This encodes CASSPTVGLNTDTQYF.

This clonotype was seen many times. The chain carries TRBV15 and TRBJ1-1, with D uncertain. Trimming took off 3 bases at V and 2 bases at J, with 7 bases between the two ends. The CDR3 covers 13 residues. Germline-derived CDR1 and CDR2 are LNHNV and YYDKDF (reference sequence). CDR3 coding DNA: TGTGCCACCAGCAGGGGCCAAAACACTGAAGCTTTCTTT. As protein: CATSRGQNTEAFF.

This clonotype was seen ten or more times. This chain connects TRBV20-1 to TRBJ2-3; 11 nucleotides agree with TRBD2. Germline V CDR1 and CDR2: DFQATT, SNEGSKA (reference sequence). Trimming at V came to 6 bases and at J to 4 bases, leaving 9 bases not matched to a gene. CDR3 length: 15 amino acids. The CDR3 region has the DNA TGCAGTGCCCAAATGACTAGCGGGATTTCAGATACGCAGTATTTT. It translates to CSAQMTSGISDTQYF.

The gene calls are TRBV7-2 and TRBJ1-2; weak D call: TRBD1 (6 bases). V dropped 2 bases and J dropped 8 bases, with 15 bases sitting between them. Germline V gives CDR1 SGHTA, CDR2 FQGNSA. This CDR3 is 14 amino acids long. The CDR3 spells CASSLSGRGTGYTF. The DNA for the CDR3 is TGTGCCAGCAGCTTAAGTGGCAGGGGAACGGGCTACACCTTC.

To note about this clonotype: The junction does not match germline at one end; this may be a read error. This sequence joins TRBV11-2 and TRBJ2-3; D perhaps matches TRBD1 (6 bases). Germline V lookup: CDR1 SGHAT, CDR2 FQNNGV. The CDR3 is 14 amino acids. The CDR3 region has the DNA TGTGCCAGCAGCTTAGGGGGGCGCCGCGATACGCAGTACTTT. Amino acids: CASSLGGRRDTQYF.

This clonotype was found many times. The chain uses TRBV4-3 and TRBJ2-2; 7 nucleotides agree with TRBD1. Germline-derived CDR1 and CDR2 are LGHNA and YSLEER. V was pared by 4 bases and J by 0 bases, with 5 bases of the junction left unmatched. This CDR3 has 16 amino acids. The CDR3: CASSPLGTANTGELFF. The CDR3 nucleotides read TGCGCCAGCAGCCCCCTGGGGACAGCGAACACCGGGGAGCTGTTTTTT.

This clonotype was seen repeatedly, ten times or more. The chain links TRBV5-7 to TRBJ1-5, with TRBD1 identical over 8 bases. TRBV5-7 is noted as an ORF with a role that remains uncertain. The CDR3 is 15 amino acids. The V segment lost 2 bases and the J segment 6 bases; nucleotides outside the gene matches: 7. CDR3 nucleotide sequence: TGTGCCAGCAGCTTAGGACAGGGAGTAGGTCAGCCCCAGCATTTT. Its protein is CASSLGQGVGQPQHF.

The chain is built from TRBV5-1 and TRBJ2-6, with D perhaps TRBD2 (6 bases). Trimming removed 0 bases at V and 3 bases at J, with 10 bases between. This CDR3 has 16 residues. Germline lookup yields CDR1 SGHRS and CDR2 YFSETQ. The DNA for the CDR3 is TGCGCCAGCAGCTTGGCCCAGGGAGGTGGGGCCAACGTCCTGACTTTC. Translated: CASSLAQGGGANVLTF.